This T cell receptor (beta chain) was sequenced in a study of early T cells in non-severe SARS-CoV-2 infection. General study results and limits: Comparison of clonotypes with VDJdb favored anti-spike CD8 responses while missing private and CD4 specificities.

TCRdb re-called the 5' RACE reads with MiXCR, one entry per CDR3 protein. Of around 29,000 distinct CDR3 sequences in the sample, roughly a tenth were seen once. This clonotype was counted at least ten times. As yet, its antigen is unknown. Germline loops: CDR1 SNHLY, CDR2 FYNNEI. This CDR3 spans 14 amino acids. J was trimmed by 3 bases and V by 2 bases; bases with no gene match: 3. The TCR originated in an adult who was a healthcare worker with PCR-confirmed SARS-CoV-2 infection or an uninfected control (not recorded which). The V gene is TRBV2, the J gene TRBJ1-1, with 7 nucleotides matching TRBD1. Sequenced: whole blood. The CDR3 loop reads CASSEPGGYTEAFF. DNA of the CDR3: TGTGCCAGCAGTGAACCAGGGGGATACACTGAAGCTTTCTTT. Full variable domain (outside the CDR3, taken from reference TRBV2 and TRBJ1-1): EPEVTQTPSHQVTQMGQEVILRCVPISNHLYFYWYRQILGQKVEFLVSFYNNEISEKSEIFDDQFSVERPDGSNFTLKIRSTKLEDSAMYFCASSEPGGYTEAFFGQGTRLTVV.